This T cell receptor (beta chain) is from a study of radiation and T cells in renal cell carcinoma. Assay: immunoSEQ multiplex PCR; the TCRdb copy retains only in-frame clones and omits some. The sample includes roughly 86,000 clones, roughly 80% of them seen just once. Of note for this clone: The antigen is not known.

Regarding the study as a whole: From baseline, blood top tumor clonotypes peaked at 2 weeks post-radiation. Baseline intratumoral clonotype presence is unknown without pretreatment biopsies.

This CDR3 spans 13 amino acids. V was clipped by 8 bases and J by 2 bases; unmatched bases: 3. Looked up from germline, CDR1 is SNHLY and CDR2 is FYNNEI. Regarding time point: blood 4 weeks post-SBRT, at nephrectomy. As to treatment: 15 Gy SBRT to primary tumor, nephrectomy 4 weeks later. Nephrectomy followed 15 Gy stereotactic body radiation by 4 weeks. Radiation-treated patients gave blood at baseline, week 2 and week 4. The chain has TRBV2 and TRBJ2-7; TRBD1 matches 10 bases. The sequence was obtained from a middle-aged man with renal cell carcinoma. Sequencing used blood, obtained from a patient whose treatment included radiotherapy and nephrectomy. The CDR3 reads CASGGTGAYEQYF. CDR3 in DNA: TGTGCCAGCGGGGGGACAGGGGCCTACGAGCAGTACTTC. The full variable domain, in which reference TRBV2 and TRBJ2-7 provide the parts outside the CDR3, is EPEVTQTPSHQVTQMGQEVILRCVPISNHLYFYWYRQILGQKVEFLVSFYNNEISEKSEIFDDQFSVERPDGSNFTLKIRSTKLEDSAMYFCASGGTGAYEQYFGPGTRLTVT.